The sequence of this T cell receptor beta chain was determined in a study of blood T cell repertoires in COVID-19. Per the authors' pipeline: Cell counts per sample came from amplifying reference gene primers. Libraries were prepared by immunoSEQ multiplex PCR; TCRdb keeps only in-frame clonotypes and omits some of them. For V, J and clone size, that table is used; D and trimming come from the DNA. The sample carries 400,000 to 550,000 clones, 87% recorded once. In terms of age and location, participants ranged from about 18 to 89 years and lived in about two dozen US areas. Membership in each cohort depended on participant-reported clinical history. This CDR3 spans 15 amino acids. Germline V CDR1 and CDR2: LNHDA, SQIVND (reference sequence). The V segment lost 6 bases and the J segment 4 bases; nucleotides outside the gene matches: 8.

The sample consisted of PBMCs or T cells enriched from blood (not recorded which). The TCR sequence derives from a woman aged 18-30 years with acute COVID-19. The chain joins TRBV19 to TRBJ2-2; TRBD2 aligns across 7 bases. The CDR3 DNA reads TGTGCCAGTAGAGGCGGGGGTGCCAGCACCGGGGAGCTGTTTTTT. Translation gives CASRGGGASTGELFF.